A single sample is the source of the 23 T cell receptor beta chains below, sequenced in a study of blood T cell repertoires in COVID-19. TCRdb's copy holds only in-frame clones and misses some; the assay was immunoSEQ multiplex PCR. The sample yields around 300,000 clones, over 85% seen once. Sample: PBMCs or T cells enriched from blood (not recorded which). The receptors shown here come from an older woman who had recovered from COVID-19.

The chain recombines TRBV28 with TRBJ2-2, with D perhaps TRBD2 (6 bases). Germline lookup yields CDR1 MDHEN and CDR2 SYDVKM. The CDR3 runs 15 residues. Trimming pared 2 bases from V and 2 bases from J, leaving 9 bases between. In nucleotides, the CDR3 is TGTGCCAGCAGTTTAGGGGGGAGAAACACCGGGGAGCTGTTTTTT. Encoded protein: CASSLGGRNTGELFF.

This clone showed up many times. The chain links TRBV19 to TRBJ1-4; 10 bases align to TRBD1. The length of the CDR3 is 15 residues. Germline CDR1 reads LNHDA; CDR2 reads SQIVND (reference sequence). The J segment lost 8 bases and the V segment lost 5 bases, leaving 8 bases of the junction unmatched. The CDR3 here is CASSPGTGVYEKLFF. The CDR3 nucleotides read TGTGCCAGTAGTCCCGGGACAGGGGTCTACGAAAAACTGTTTTTT.

The gene calls are TRBV27 and TRBJ2-1; TRBD2 might be the D (6 bases). This CDR3 region has 13 residues. Trimming removed 8 bases at V and 2 bases at J, with 10 bases between. CDR1 is MNHEY and CDR2 is SMNVEV in the germline V gene (reference sequence). The CDR3: CASARGTYNEQFF. CDR3 bases: TGTGCCAGCGCTCGGGGGACCTACAATGAGCAGTTCTTC.

This clone was recorded only once. The chain uses TRBV6-5 and TRBJ1-5; D may be TRBD1 (5 bases). V lost 6 bases and J 3 bases, leaving 9 bases between the germline ends. The CDR3 covers 13 residues. From germline, CDR1 is MNHEY and CDR2 SVGAGI. The CDR3 loop reads CASSLTVNQPQHF. CDR3 in DNA: TGTGCCAGCAGCCTGACAGTCAATCAGCCCCAGCATTTT.

The chain links TRBV6-5 to TRBJ1-1, with D tentatively TRBD1 (6 bases). Trimming removed 2 bases from V and 5 bases from J, with 9 bases in between. Germline CDR1 is MNHEY and CDR2 is SVGAGI. CDR3 length equals 13 residues. The CDR3 sequence is CASSYNRATEAFF. The CDR3 nucleotides are TGTGCCAGCAGTTACAACAGGGCTACTGAAGCTTTCTTT.

In the case of this clone: The junction shows a germline mismatch at one end, possibly a read error. The sample holds other DNA sequences that translate to the same CDR3. V usage is TRBV7-9 and J usage is TRBJ2-1; unclear D gene. The CDR3 covers 12 residues. The V gene's germline CDR1 is SEHNR and CDR2 FQNEAQ (reference sequence). This CDR3 reads CASSLNFGEQFF. In nucleotides, the CDR3 is TGTGCCAGCAGCCTGAACTTCGGTGAGCAATTCTTC.

There are a few counts of this clone. One end of the junction varies from germline; a read error may be responsible. This rearrangement joins TRBV15 to TRBJ1-5; 7 bases match TRBD1. The CDR3 contains 16 residues. From germline, CDR1 is LNHNV and CDR2 YYDKDF (reference sequence). CDR3 sequence (DNA): TGTGCCACCAGCCGAGAGGGACAGACTAGCAATCAGCCCCAGCATTTT. Translation gives CATSREGQTSNQPQHF. Based on the CDR3 plus reference TRBV15 and TRBJ1-5, the full variable domain is DAMVIQNPRYQVTQFGKPVTLSCSQTLNHNVMYWYQQKSSQAPKLLFHYYDKDFNNEADTPDNFQSRRPNTSFCFLDIRSPGLGDTAMYLCATSREGQTSNQPQHFGDGTRLSIL.

The V call is TRBV27, the J call TRBJ2-7; D remains unclear. The CDR3 has 14 residues. V shed 2 bases and J shed 2 bases, with 10 bases lying between them. Looked up from germline, CDR1 is MNHEY and CDR2 is SMNVEV (reference sequence). CDR3 sequence (DNA): TGTGCCAGCAGTTTAATGGGCCGAACCTACGAGCAGTACTTC. It yields the protein CASSLMGRTYEQYF.

The V and J genes are TRBV5-1 and TRBJ1-3; weak D call: TRBD1 (6 bases). Germline lookup yields CDR1 SGHRS and CDR2 YFSETQ. The V gene lost 4 bases and the J gene lost 8 bases, with 16 bases spanning the gap. The CDR3 has 14 residues. CDR3 coding DNA: TGCGCCAGCAGCGAACAGGGAGTAGGAGACACCATATATTTT. This sequence encodes CASSEQGVGDTIYF.

The chain carries TRBV19 and TRBJ2-1; 8 bases agree with TRBD2. With 3 bases clipped from V and 10 bases from J, the junction kept 11 bases outside the gene matches. Germline V CDR1 and CDR2: LNHDA, SQIVND (reference sequence). The CDR3 contains 15 residues. CDR3 DNA: TGTGCCAGTAGTATTCAGCTAGCGGGTCAGGCCGAGCAGTTCTTC. Protein product: CASSIQLAGQAEQFF.

The V and J genes are TRBV4-2 and TRBJ2-1; TRBD2 matches at 9 bases. CDR3 size: 17 residues. Germline V gives CDR1 LGHNA, CDR2 YNFKEQ. The ends lost 1 base at V and 6 bases at J; junction bases unmatched: 10. For the CDR3, the DNA is TGTGCCAGCAGCCAAGCTTTCGTGACTAGCGGTACCAATGAGCAGTTCTTC. As protein: CASSQAFVTSGTNEQFF.

CDR3 sequence: CASSSQGGNQPQHF. The CDR3 DNA sequence: TGTGCCAGCAGCTCGCAGGGGGGTAATCAGCCCCAGCATTTT. The chain uses TRBV5-5 and TRBJ1-5; 7 nucleotides align to TRBD1. Germline V gene sequence: CDR1 SGHKS, CDR2 YYEKEE (reference sequence). V dropped 3 bases and J dropped 4; count of bases not matched to a gene: 4. The CDR3 loop spans 14 amino acids.

This clone was seen just once. The chain links TRBV29-1 to TRBJ2-5, with no clear D. There are 11 residues in the CDR3. The V end was cut by 2 bases, the J end by 3 bases, with 4 bases between. CDR1 is SQVTM and CDR2 is ANQGSEA in the germline V gene. CDR3 residues: CSVEPEETQYF. CDR3 bases: TGCAGCGTTGAACCCGAAGAGACCCAGTACTTC.

The chain employs TRBV29-1 and TRBJ2-4; perhaps TRBD2 as D (6 bases). There are 15 residues in the CDR3. Per the germline V gene, CDR1 is SQVTM and CDR2 is ANQGSEA. The CDR3 spells CSVAAGRLAKNIQYF. The CDR3 DNA follows: TGCAGTGTGGCCGCGGGGAGGTTAGCCAAAAACATTCAGTACTTC.

The rearrangement uses TRBV3-1 (or the pseudogene TRBV3-2) and TRBJ2-7; 8 bases match TRBD1. Germline assignment: CDR1 LGHDT and CDR2 YNNKEL (reference sequence). The trim removed 1 base at V and 7 bases at J, leaving 6 bases unmatched. The CDR3 loop spans 14 amino acids. CDR3 sequence reads: CASSQVRTGPEQYF. The CDR3 DNA follows: TGTGCCAGCAGCCAAGTGAGGACAGGGCCGGAGCAGTACTTC.

The V gene is TRBV29-1, the J gene TRBJ1-4; D remains unclear. The CDR3 is 17 amino acids. V dropped 4 bases and J dropped 8 bases, with 26 bases sitting between them. CDR1 and CDR2 (germline): SQVTM, ANQGSEA. This chain's CDR3 is CSVVLGRRGTSGEKLFF. CDR3 nucleotide sequence: TGCAGCGTTGTACTCGGGAGACGCGGCACCAGCGGGGAAAAACTGTTTTTT.

The chain joins TRBV5-1 to TRBJ1-2, with a tentative D call TRBD1 (6 bases). The germline V and J ends were trimmed by 0 bases and 2 bases, with 11 bases remaining between them. This CDR3 spans 15 amino acids. The V gene's germline CDR1 is SGHRS and CDR2 YFSETQ. The CDR3 DNA sequence: TGCGCCAGCAGCTTGGCAGGGGCGCTGAACTATGGCTACACCTTC. Translation gives CASSLAGALNYGYTF.

This clone was seen once. V usage is TRBV19 and J usage is TRBJ1-5; D uncertain. There are 14 residues in the CDR3. With 7 bases removed from V and 3 bases from J, the gap between germline ends came to 13 bases. Germline V gene sequence: CDR1 LNHDA, CDR2 SQIVND (reference sequence). DNA of the CDR3: TGTGCCAGTACCCGGCATGACTACAATCAGCCCCAGCATTTT. Translated: CASTRHDYNQPQHF.

The V call is TRBV5-1, the J call TRBJ1-5; D is ambiguous. CDR1 is SGHRS, CDR2 YFSETQ, per germline. The V end lost 0 bases, the J end lost 5 bases, and 9 bases lay between the germline ends. The CDR3 is 14 amino acids. The CDR3 DNA reads TGCGCCAGCAGCTTGGGGTCGGAGCATCAGCCCCAGCATTTT. Its protein product is CASSLGSEHQPQHF.

The genes are TRBV11-2 and TRBJ1-1, with D unclear. Germline values: CDR1 SGHAT, CDR2 FQNNGV. The CDR3 is 13 amino acids. The ends were cut back, 4 bases at V and 10 bases at J, with 16 bases in the middle. The CDR3 bases are TGTGCCAGCAGCTCCCCTATGGTCATGGTAGCTTTCTTT. Its translation is CASSSPMVMVAFF. Drawing the rest from reference TRBV11-2 and TRBJ1-1, the complete variable domain is EAGVAQSPRYKIIEKRQSVAFWCNPISGHATLYWYQQILGQGPKLLIQFQNNGVVDDSQLPKDRFSAERLKGVDSTLKIQPAKLEDSAVYLCASSSPMVMVAFFGQGTRLTVV.

V gene TRBV28 combines with J gene TRBJ1-5; no clear D. Germline CDR1 is MDHEN and CDR2 is SYDVKM. V was clipped by 8 bases and J by 0 bases, with 8 bases between them. The CDR3 has 13 residues. CDR3 sequence reads: CASSGYSNQPQHF. In nucleotides, the CDR3 is TGTGCCAGCTCAGGTTATAGCAATCAGCCCCAGCATTTT.

The chain combines TRBV7-3 with TRBJ2-3; tentatively, D is TRBD2 (5 bases). The CDR3 has 16 amino acids. Germline loops: CDR1 SGHTA, CDR2 FQGTGA. V was cut by 0 bases and J by 9 bases, with 19 bases left in between. In DNA form, the CDR3 reads TGTGCCAGCAGCTTAACGTATGGGGTGGGAGAGTCGACGCAGTATTTT. Its protein is CASSLTYGVGESTQYF.

The sample holds one count of this clone. The chain couples TRBV27 to TRBJ1-2; D is perhaps TRBD1 (6 bases). Trimming left V 6 bases short and J 7 bases short, with 21 bases between. The germline gives CDR1 MNHEY, CDR2 SMNVEV (reference sequence). The CDR3 totals 15 residues. This CDR3 reads CASRPDRRAVGGYTF. The CDR3 DNA reads as TGTGCCAGCAGGCCGGACAGACGGGCCGTGGGTGGCTACACCTTC.